The present T cell receptor beta chain was sequenced within a study of regulatory T cells in long-lasting Graves disease. General study results and limits: Persistent disease preferred TRBV28, TRBJ1-2 and TRBJ2-5; new disease, TRBV20-1 and TRBJ2-1.

CDR3-region Arm-PCR and iRepertoire HTBI primers produced the TCR beta libraries. A single record per CDR3 protein comes from TCRdb applying MiXCR to the multiplex PCR reads. The sample lists hundreds of thousands of distinct CDR3 sequences; around 12% were seen once. This clonotype appeared many times. As yet, its antigen is unknown. Time point described: newly diagnosed GD, antithyroid drugs for less than 3 months. PBMC RNA was the source of the TCR library. CDR3 size: 14 residues. V gave up 6 bases and J gave up 4 bases; unmatched junction bases: 10. Germline lookup yields CDR1 SQVTM and CDR2 ANQGSEA. These same data were also listed under a study on T cells in Graves' hyperthyroidism and ophthalmopathy. As that study records: Calling Graves' hyperthyroidism stable meant ophthalmopathy did not progress within 18 months. HTBI primers were used for first-round RT-PCR of the TCR CDR3. The model identified upcoming ophthalmopathy a median approximately six months ahead of onset.

Sequences were derived from peripheral blood mononuclear cells (PBMCs), sampled at new diagnosis, from a patient treated with antithyroid drugs. The receptor was derived from a young woman with Graves disease. The chain uses TRBV29-1 and TRBJ2-5; 8 nucleotides agree with TRBD2. Here the CDR3 reads CSVRGGVWGETQYF. The DNA of the CDR3 is TGCAGCGTCCGGGGGGGGGTATGGGGAGAGACCCAGTACTTC.